This T cell receptor beta chain was sequenced in a study of response to subunit inactivated influenza vaccine (dated by TCRdb to 2016 to 2018). With respect to the entire study: To follow how T cells responded to a trivalent subunit inactivated influenza vaccine, the researchers relied on deep quantitative profiling of the T cell receptor repertoire.

This clonotype was detected only a few times. The specificity of this receptor is unknown. Base qualities are not at hand, and no much larger clone is one base apart. The paper as a whole reports these results and caveats: The authors suggested that each seasonal influenza vaccination may recruit only a limited number of new T cells.

Libraries were prepared through RT-PCR. The sequencing machine was an Illumina HiSeq 2500. TCRdb reprocessed the public reads (quality trimming at Q25 with fastp, clone calling with MiXCR) and kept in-frame beta chains. Identical CDR3 proteins give one entry, which carries the most common genes and DNA. This sample has a few hundred thousand distinct CDR3 sequences in its table, and around 11% of those were observed once. The ten most abundant clones make up around 10% of the sample. The sample was also reused in another study, on T cells expressing NK-cell markers. The second study, in turn, reports: TCR beta cDNA libraries were prepared using 5'RACE template switching, which introduced a universal primer site and unique molecular identifiers. TCR beta-chain repertoires were profiled in sorted CD3+CD56+NKG2C+, CD3+CD56+NKG2C- and CD3+CD56-NKG2C+ T-cell subsets from several donors. Of the eight sequenced donors, seven were found to be HCMV-seropositive and one was found to be HCMV-seronegative. To restrict sorting to alphabetaTCR-expressing T cells, an anti-gammadeltaTCR antibody was added in several experiments. For six donors, the dominant CD3+CD56+NKG2C+ clonotypes were among the top 10 CD8+ clonotypes and accounted for about 1.0-8% of CD8+ T cells. Those dominant clonotypes were again the most abundant among CD3+CD56-NKG2C+ cells in a few donors, at roughly 25-65%. It remained unclear whether the expanded NKG2C-expressing T cell clones were specific for HCMV antigens. The eight sequenced donors were randomly selected healthy volunteers, three men and five women. HCMV serostatus was determined by detecting HCMV-specific IgG in serum with a commercial ELISA kit. Ficoll density gradient centrifugation was used to isolate peripheral blood mononuclear cells from blood. For a handful of donors, bulk peripheral blood T-cell repertoires were additionally sequenced from unsorted PBMC. cDNA synthesis was primed from the TCR beta constant segment, followed by two successive PCR amplification steps. Libraries were sequenced as 2 x 150 bp reads on Illumina HiSeq 2000/2500, MiSeq or NextSeq. MIGEC was used to demultiplex reads and group reads by UMI, and MiTCR was used to assemble and quantify clonotypes. To exclude erroneous sequences, only TCR cDNA sequences supported by at least two reads were retained. The tcR package was used for downstream repertoire analysis, and clonotypes were matched across fractions by CDR3 nucleotide sequence plus V segment. VDJmatch was used to annotate antigen specificity against VDJdb, with one amino acid substitution allowed in CDR3.

The sequencing used PBMCs from blood, collected on the day of vaccination. The TCR comes from a man between 50 and 59 years old who received an inactivated influenza vaccine. Donor details come from another sample of the same person, matched by shared clones.

The DNA reads as follows: TGCGCCAGCAGCTTGGGACAGCCCACCGATACGCAGTATTTT. Protein translation: CASSLGQPTDTQYF. The V gene is TRBV5-1 and the J gene is TRBJ2-3; the D segment could be TRBD1, given 5 matching bases. The trim is 0 bases for V and 6 bases for J, with a gap of 11 bases between the germline ends. The CDR3 numbers 14 residues from cysteine through phenylalanine. Solely the CDR3 DNA is kept, with 42 bases framed from the first base. CDR1 and CDR2, looked up from the germline V gene, are SGHRS and YFSETQ.